This entry lists 25 T cell receptor beta chains sequenced from one sample in a study of PD-L1 blockade in urothelial cancer. The time point was: pretreatment peripheral blood. Data came from immunoSEQ multiplex PCR; TCRdb stores just in-frame clones and leaves some out. The sample has some 87,000 clones; around 86% are singletons. This specimen was PBMCs, taken around atezolizumab (anti-PD-L1) treatment. These receptors were obtained from a man in his sixties with urothelial cancer.

The chain carries TRBV30 and TRBJ2-1; 10 bases are shared with TRBD2. CDR1 GTSNPN and CDR2 SVGIG come from the germline V gene (reference sequence). The CDR3 runs 13 residues. J was trimmed by 10 bases and V by 2 bases; bases with no gene match: 5. Written as DNA, the CDR3 is TGTGCCTGGAGTATGACAGCGGGGGGGGAGCAGTTCTTC. Translating gives CAWSMTAGGEQFF.

The chain recombines TRBV5-4 with TRBJ1-1, with D perhaps matching TRBD1 (6 bases). The CDR3 loop spans 16 amino acids. The germline gives CDR1 SGHNT, CDR2 YYREEE (reference sequence). V was cut by 4 bases and J by 3 bases, with 19 bases left in between. CDR3 bases: TGTGCCAGCAGCCCGGTGAGGGGGTTGGGATACACTGAAGCTTTCTTT. Residues: CASSPVRGLGYTEAFF.

The chain combines TRBV6-1 with TRBJ1-4, with D possibly being TRBD1 (6 bases). This CDR3 is built from 14 residues. V lost 9 bases to trimming and J lost 5 bases, with 16 bases between them. The germline V gene encodes CDR1 MNHNS and CDR2 SASEGT. CDR3 DNA: TGTGCCAGTCAAACAGGGAAGGGAAATGAAAAACTGTTTTTT. This gives the protein CASQTGKGNEKLFF.

This clone qualifies as large. V is TRBV5-6 and J is TRBJ2-3; 10 nucleotides agree with TRBD2. CDR3 length: 17 residues. V was clipped by 5 bases and J by 2 bases; unmatched bases: 11. Germline lookup yields CDR1 SGHDT and CDR2 YYEEEE. The CDR3 reads CASSYLKRGGDTDTQYF. Written as DNA, the CDR3 is TGTGCCAGCAGTTACCTAAAGCGGGGGGGAGACACAGATACGCAGTATTTT.

The rearrangement links TRBV19 to TRBJ2-7; 8 nucleotides match TRBD1. V was clipped by 4 bases and J by 6 bases; unmatched bases: 8. Germline CDR1 and CDR2: LNHDA and SQIVND (reference sequence). The CDR3 spans 14 residues. The CDR3 nucleotides are TGTGCCAGTAGTACCGACAGGGGTGGTCGCGAGCAGTACTTC. Translated, it gives CASSTDRGGREQYF.

This chain joins TRBV13 and TRBJ2-5; weak D call: TRBD1 (5 bases). The CDR3 length is 15 residues. From germline, CDR1 is PRHDT and CDR2 FYEKMQ (reference sequence). The germline V and J ends were trimmed by 5 bases and 1 base, with 14 bases remaining between them. The CDR3 loop reads CASSRNDRFQETQYF. The CDR3 nucleotides are TGTGCCAGCAGCCGGAACGACAGATTCCAAGAGACCCAGTACTTC.

Worth noting for this clone: Other nucleotide sequences in the sample specify the same CDR3. The chain links TRBV9 to TRBJ2-1; D call uncertain. V shed 0 bases and J shed 0 bases, with 7 bases lying between them. Germline loops: CDR1 SGDLS, CDR2 YYNGEE. This CDR3 has 15 residues. As DNA, the CDR3 is TGTGCCAGCAGCGTAGGCCCCAGCTCCTACAATGAGCAGTTCTTC. Protein product: CASSVGPSSYNEQFF.

The V gene is TRBV6-1, the J gene TRBJ2-1; 15 bases match TRBD2. Trimming removed 4 bases from V and 5 bases from J; junction bases left unmatched: 9. CDR3 size: 18 residues. Germline CDR1 and CDR2: MNHNS and SASEGT. The CDR3 DNA reads TGTGCCAGCAGTGCCGGGGGACTAGCGGGGGGCCGCGACAATGAGCAGTTCTTC. Residues: CASSAGGLAGGRDNEQFF.

This rearrangement joins TRBV27 to TRBJ1-2, with D perhaps matching TRBD1 (6 bases). The germline V gene encodes CDR1 MNHEY and CDR2 SMNVEV (reference sequence). The CDR3 spans 14 residues. V was cut by 5 bases and J by 8 bases, with 18 bases left in between. The CDR3 DNA is TGTGCCAGCAGTGACCCGGGGGGGCGGCGGGGCTACACCTTC. Its protein product is CASSDPGGRRGYTF.

The chain recombines TRBV28 with TRBJ1-4; TRBD1 matches 9 bases. Unmatched junction bases numbered 11, after V lost 10 bases and J lost 5 bases. The germline CDR1 and CDR2 sequences are MDHEN and SYDVKM. CDR3 length equals 15 residues. The CDR3 nucleotides read TGTGCCACCGCCATTGCCGGGACAGGGAATGAAAAACTGTTTTTT. Translating it yields CATAIAGTGNEKLFF.

The rearrangement uses TRBV7-2 and TRBJ2-1; the match to TRBD2 covers 7 bases. The CDR3 runs 15 residues. CDR1 is SGHTA and CDR2 is FQGNSA in the germline V gene. The trim removed 2 bases at V and 4 bases at J, leaving 5 bases unmatched. The CDR3 DNA sequence: TGTGCCAGCAGCTTACCCAGCGGGGCATACAATGAGCAGTTCTTC. Translating it yields CASSLPSGAYNEQFF.

V gene TRBV2 combines with J gene TRBJ2-7; the match to TRBD2 covers 10 bases. The CDR3 loop spans 18 amino acids. V lost 5 bases and J lost 2; bases outside the gene matches: 15. Germline assignment: CDR1 SNHLY and CDR2 FYNNEI. The CDR3 DNA sequence: TGTGCCAGCAGTAGAAGGTTAGCGGGGGGCCCACCGCCCTACGAGCAGTACTTC. The encoded protein is CASSRRLAGGPPPYEQYF.

V usage is TRBV7-2 and J usage is TRBJ2-1; 10 bases align to TRBD2. Looked up from germline, CDR1 is SGHTA and CDR2 is FQGNSA. Trimming removed 6 bases from V and 4 bases from J; junction bases left unmatched: 12. This CDR3 comprises 17 residues. CDR3 bases: TGTGCCAGCAGTTTCCTCAAGCGGGGGGGCCGGTACAATGAGCAGTTCTTC. Its translation: CASSFLKRGGRYNEQFF.

This clone has just one count. V usage is TRBV5-1 and J usage is TRBJ2-5; the match to TRBD1 covers 7 bases. V trimming: 4 bases; J trimming: 5 bases; junction bases outside the gene matches: 14. This CDR3 spans 16 amino acids. Per the germline V gene, CDR1 is SGHRS and CDR2 is YFSETQ. In DNA, the CDR3 is TGCGCCAGCAGCCCAGAAGGGTCAGCCAGGGGGGAGACCCAGTACTTC. It specifies CASSPEGSARGETQYF.

The rearrangement joins TRBV28 to TRBJ2-7; the match to TRBD1 covers 9 bases. The germline CDR1 and CDR2 sequences are MDHEN and SYDVKM. The CDR3 length is 16 residues. The ends lost 8 bases at V and 3 bases at J; junction bases unmatched: 14. In nucleotides, the CDR3 is TGTGCCAGCCACAACCCGGGACAGGGATTGCTCTACGAGCAGTACTTC. Translation: CASHNPGQGLLYEQYF.

V is TRBV7-3 and J is TRBJ2-6, with unresolved D. The germline V gene encodes CDR1 SGHTA and CDR2 FQGTGA. V was clipped by 6 bases and J by 1 base, with 7 bases between them. The CDR3 covers 14 residues. The CDR3, as DNA: TGTGCCAGCAGTTGGGCGTCTGGGGCCAACGTCCTGACTTTC. Its translation: CASSWASGANVLTF.

The V call is TRBV12-5, the J call TRBJ2-1; 11 bases map to TRBD2. The CDR3 loop spans 16 amino acids. Germline CDR1 is LGHNT and CDR2 is FRNRAP. Trimming removed 0 bases from V and 7 bases from J; junction bases left unmatched: 5. The CDR3 DNA sequence: TGTGCTAGTGGTTTGGTACTAGCGGGGGTGTTGAATGAGCAGTTCTTC. Translation: CASGLVLAGVLNEQFF.

The chain combines TRBV11-2 with TRBJ2-3, with D possibly TRBD1 on 6 matching bases. This CDR3 has 15 residues. The ends were cut back, 5 bases at V and 4 bases at J, with 16 bases in the middle. The germline gives CDR1 SGHAT, CDR2 FQNNGV. The CDR3 loop reads CASSPGTPGADTQYF. The CDR3 DNA reads TGTGCCAGCAGCCCCGGGACACCAGGGGCAGATACGCAGTATTTT. The full variable domain, its missing parts supplied by reference TRBV11-2 and TRBJ2-3, is EAGVAQSPRYKIIEKRQSVAFWCNPISGHATLYWYQQILGQGPKLLIQFQNNGVVDDSQLPKDRFSAERLKGVDSTLKIQPAKLEDSAVYLCASSPGTPGADTQYFGPGTRLTVL.

The V and J genes are TRBV5-1 and TRBJ2-3; the match to TRBD2 covers 15 bases. V shed 4 bases and J 1 base; nucleotides not matched to a gene: 13. The CDR3 contains 20 residues. CDR1 and CDR2 from the germline V gene are SGHRS and YFSETQ. CDR3 in DNA: TGCGCCAGCAGCCCCGGGAGGACTAGCGGGGGGGCATTCGGCACAGATACGCAGTATTTT. The encoded protein is CASSPGRTSGGAFGTDTQYF.

This chain connects TRBV15 to TRBJ2-5; TRBD1 matches at 7 bases. Unmatched junction bases numbered 3, after V lost 1 base and J lost 4 bases. The CDR3 consists of 14 residues. Germline V CDR1 and CDR2: LNHNV, YYDKDF (reference sequence). In DNA, the CDR3 is TGTGCCACCAGCAGAGGACAGGGTACAGAGACCCAGTACTTC. Its translation is CATSRGQGTETQYF.

This sequence joins TRBV5-1 and TRBJ2-7, with TRBD1 identical over 10 bases. The CDR3 has 17 residues. From germline, CDR1 is SGHRS and CDR2 YFSETQ. The V and J ends lost 0 bases and 0 bases, in that order; junction bases with no gene match: 6. The DNA for the CDR3 is TGCGCCAGCAGCTTGGTATTCCGGGACAGGGGCTCCTACGAGCAGTACTTC. Protein product: CASSLVFRDRGSYEQYF.

V is TRBV19 and J is TRBJ1-4; 7 bases line up with TRBD1. CDR1 is LNHDA and CDR2 is SQIVND in the germline V gene (reference sequence). This CDR3 region has 16 residues. V dropped 7 bases and J dropped 5; count of bases not matched to a gene: 13. The CDR3 sequence is CASTPGSAGGNEKLFF. For the CDR3, the DNA is TGTGCCAGTACCCCAGGATCGGCAGGGGGGAATGAAAAACTGTTTTTT.

The chain has TRBV5-1 and TRBJ2-1; maybe TRBD2 (5 bases). From germline, CDR1 is SGHRS and CDR2 YFSETQ. This CDR3 has 17 amino acids. The germline V and J ends were trimmed by 3 bases and 1 base, with 17 bases remaining between them. The DNA for the CDR3 is TGCGCCAGCAGCTCCTCACTAGTCCTGGGTTCCTACAATGAGCAGTTCTTC. Its translation is CASSSSLVLGSYNEQFF.

The V gene is TRBV9, the J gene TRBJ2-7; perhaps TRBD2 as D (6 bases). V was clipped by 8 bases and J by 4 bases, with 19 bases between them. The germline CDR1 and CDR2 sequences are SGDLS and YYNGEE. The CDR3 covers 14 residues. DNA for the CDR3: TGTGCCAGTACCTTAGGTTTCGGGGGATACGAGCAGTACTTC. The encoded protein is CASTLGFGGYEQYF.

The rearrangement joins TRBV5-8 to TRBJ2-1, with D unclear. The V and J ends lost 3 bases and 5 bases respectively, with 12 bases between them. Germline V lookup: CDR1 SGHTS, CDR2 YDEGEE. The CDR3 sequence is 14 residues long. CDR3 region: CASSSQPNNNEQFF. CDR3 sequence (DNA): TGTGCCAGCAGCTCCCAACCTAATAACAATGAGCAGTTCTTC.